The T cell receptor beta chain described here comes from a study of regulatory T cells in long-lasting Graves disease. This clonotype was counted at least ten times. The CDR3 has 18 residues. Trimming took 4 bases from V and 2 from J; bases not matched to a gene: 13. Germline V CDR1 and CDR2: LGHDT, YNNKEL (reference sequence). With iRepertoire HTBI primers and Arm-PCR of CDR3 regions, TCR beta libraries were built. TCRdb ran MiXCR on the multiplex PCR reads and lists one entry per CDR3 protein. The sample carries approximately 360,000 distinct CDR3 sequences, roughly 12% recorded once. As for time point: newly diagnosed GD, antithyroid drugs for less than 3 months. Generation of the TCR library employed RNA extracted from PBMCs. A further study also used this sample, focusing on T cells in Graves' hyperthyroidism and ophthalmopathy. As reported in that work: Researchers found most expanded thyroid clonotypes above 0.001 in blood as well.

The specimen was peripheral blood mononuclear cells (PBMCs), collected at new diagnosis, from a patient treated with antithyroid drugs. This clonotype originated in a woman between 18 and 30 years old with Graves disease. This chain links TRBV3-1 with TRBJ1-5; 8 nucleotides agree with TRBD1. CDR3 region: CASSPSTGAAPRNQPQHF. In DNA, the CDR3 is TGTGCCAGCAGCCCCTCGACAGGGGCCGCTCCGCGCAATCAGCCCCAGCATTTT.